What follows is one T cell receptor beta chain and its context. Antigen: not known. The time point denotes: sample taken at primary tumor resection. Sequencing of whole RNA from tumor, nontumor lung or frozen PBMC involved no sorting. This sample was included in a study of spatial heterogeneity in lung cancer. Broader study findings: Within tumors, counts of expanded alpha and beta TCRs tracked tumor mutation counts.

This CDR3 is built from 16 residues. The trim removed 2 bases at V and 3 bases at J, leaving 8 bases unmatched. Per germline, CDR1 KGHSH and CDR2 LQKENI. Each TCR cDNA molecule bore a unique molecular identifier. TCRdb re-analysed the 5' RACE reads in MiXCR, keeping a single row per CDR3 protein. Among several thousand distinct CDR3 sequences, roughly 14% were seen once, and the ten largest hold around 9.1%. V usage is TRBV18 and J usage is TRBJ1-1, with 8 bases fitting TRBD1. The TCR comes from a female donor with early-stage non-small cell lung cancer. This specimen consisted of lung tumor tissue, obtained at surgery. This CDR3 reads CASSPSGTGLDTEAFF. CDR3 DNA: TGTGCCAGCTCACCATCCGGGACAGGTTTGGACACTGAAGCTTTCTTT.